A single sample gave rise to the 2 T cell receptor beta chains below, sequenced in a study of identical twins. TCRdb re-called the 5' RACE reads with MiXCR, one entry per CDR3 protein. The top ten hold roughly 4% of the sample, which has 600,000 to 800,000 distinct CDR3 sequences, 20% to 25% seen once. In addition, the sample was reused for a study of T cells expressing NK-cell markers.

Sample: PBMCs. The receptors stem from a woman in her late teens or twenties in good health.

This clonotype turned up a few times. J is TRBJ1-1 and V is TRBV15; D unclear. V was pared by 1 base and J by 0 bases, with 6 bases between. The CDR3 length is 14 residues. Germline-derived CDR1 and CDR2 are LNHNV and YYDKDF (reference sequence). CDR3 protein: CATSRVAVNTEAFF. CDR3 DNA: TGTGCCACCAGCAGAGTGGCGGTGAACACTGAAGCTTTCTTT.

This clonotype was recorded a few times. The gene calls are TRBV11-3 and TRBJ2-2; no clear D gene. There are 12 residues in the CDR3. Germline CDR1 is SGHNT and CDR2 is YENEEA. The V gene lost 2 bases and the J gene lost 7 bases, with 5 bases spanning the gap. The CDR3 DNA reads TGTGCCAGCAGCTTAAGGTTCGGGGAGCTGTTTTTT. This codes for CASSLRFGELFF.